The table lists the clone carrying this T cell receptor beta chain with a few counts. The antigen remains unidentified. One entry per CDR3 protein results from TCRdb running MiXCR on the 5' RACE reads. Of about 350,000 distinct CDR3 sequences listed, roughly 22% are singletons. The source of the sample is a study of CD8 T cells in ankylosing spondylitis. The study, taken as a whole, reports: Significant enrichment of disease-linked clones was reportedly seen in matched ankylosing spondylitis synovial fluid.

The CDR3 runs to 13 residues. Germline CDR1 MDHEN, CDR2 SYDVKM. Trimming took 7 bases from V and 0 from J; bases not matched to a gene: 3. The chain is built from TRBV28 and TRBJ2-7; 7 positions agree with TRBD1. The clonotype originates from a male donor with ankylosing spondylitis or in good health (not recorded which). The sample was blood, either unsorted or a sorted T cell fraction (not recorded which). This CDR3 reads CASTGQNSYEQYF. Here the CDR3 DNA reads TGTGCCAGCACGGGACAGAACTCCTACGAGCAGTACTTC.